This T cell receptor (beta chain) stems from a study of OX40 agonist ivuxolimab in advanced cancers. Background on the study: Under the entry rules, prior anti-PD-1, anti-PD-L1 or anti-CTLA-4 therapy was allowed, and 40% had some.

This clone was counted a single time. Its antigen is still unknown. Germline CDR1 reads SGHTA; CDR2 reads FQGNSA. V lost 1 base to trimming and J lost 4 bases; unmatched junction nucleotides: 8. The CDR3 runs 19 residues. Produced via immunoSEQ multiplex PCR; TCRdb's table is partial and in-frame only. The table includes about 80,000 clones, about 92% detected once. Study-wide findings and caveats: The average count of expanded clones was higher among CD8+ T cells than among CD4+.

The clonotype was recovered from an adult with an advanced solid tumor such as melanoma, head and neck, liver or kidney cancer. Sequences were derived from CD4+ or CD8+ T cells sorted from blood, sampled in a trial of the OX40 agonist ivuxolimab. The gene calls are TRBV7-2 and TRBJ2-3, with 16 bases that match TRBD2. CDR3 loop: CASSLVGLAGGPEADTQYF. CDR3 nucleotides: TGTGCCAGCAGCTTAGTGGGACTAGCGGGGGGGCCGGAAGCAGATACGCAGTATTTT.